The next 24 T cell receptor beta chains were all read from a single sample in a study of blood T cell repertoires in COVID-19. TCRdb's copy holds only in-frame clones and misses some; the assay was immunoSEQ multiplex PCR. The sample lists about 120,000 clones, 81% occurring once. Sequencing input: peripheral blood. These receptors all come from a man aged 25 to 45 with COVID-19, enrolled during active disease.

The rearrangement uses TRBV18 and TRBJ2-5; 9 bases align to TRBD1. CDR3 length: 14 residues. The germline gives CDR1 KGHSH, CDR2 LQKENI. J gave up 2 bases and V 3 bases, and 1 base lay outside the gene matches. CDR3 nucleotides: TGTGCCAGCTCACCCGGACAGGGGCAAGAGACCCAGTACTTC. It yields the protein CASSPGQGQETQYF.

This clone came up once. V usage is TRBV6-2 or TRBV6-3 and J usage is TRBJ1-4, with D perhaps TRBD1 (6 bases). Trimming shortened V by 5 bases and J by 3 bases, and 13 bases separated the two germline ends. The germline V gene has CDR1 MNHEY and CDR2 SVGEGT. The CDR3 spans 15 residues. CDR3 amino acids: CASSPRTASNEKLFF. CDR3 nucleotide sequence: TGTGCCAGCAGTCCCCGGACAGCCTCTAATGAAAAACTGTTTTTT.

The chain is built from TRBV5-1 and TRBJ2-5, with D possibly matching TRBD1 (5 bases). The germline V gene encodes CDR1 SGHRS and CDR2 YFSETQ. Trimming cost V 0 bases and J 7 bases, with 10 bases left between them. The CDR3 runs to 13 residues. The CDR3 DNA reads TGCGCCAGCAGCTTGGAAGGGGCCGGGACCCAGTACTTC. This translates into CASSLEGAGTQYF.

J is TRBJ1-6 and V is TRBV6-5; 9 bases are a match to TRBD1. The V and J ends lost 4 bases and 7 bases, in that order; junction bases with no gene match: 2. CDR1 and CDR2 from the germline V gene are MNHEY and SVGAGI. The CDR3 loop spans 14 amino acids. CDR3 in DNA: TGTGCCAGCAGTTGGACAGGGGTAAATTCACCCCTCCACTTT. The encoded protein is CASSWTGVNSPLHF.

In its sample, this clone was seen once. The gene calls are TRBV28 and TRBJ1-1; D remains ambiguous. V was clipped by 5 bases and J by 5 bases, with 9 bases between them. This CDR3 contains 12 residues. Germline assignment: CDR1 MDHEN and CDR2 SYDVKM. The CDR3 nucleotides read TGTGCCAGCAGTCCACCGGGAACTGAAGCTTTCTTT. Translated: CASSPPGTEAFF.

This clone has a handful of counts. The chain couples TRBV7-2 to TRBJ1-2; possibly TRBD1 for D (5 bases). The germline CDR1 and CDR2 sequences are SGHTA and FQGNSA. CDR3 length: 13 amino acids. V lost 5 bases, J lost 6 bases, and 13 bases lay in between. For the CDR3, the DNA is TGTGCCAGCAGCCCGGGGGTCCTCAATGGCTACACCTTC. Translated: CASSPGVLNGYTF. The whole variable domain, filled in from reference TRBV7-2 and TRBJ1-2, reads GAGVSQSPSNKVTEKGKDVELRCDPISGHTALYWYRQSLGQGLEFLIYFQGNSAPDKSGLPSDRFSAERTGGSVSTLTIQRTQQEDSAVYLCASSPGVLNGYTFGSGTRLTVV.

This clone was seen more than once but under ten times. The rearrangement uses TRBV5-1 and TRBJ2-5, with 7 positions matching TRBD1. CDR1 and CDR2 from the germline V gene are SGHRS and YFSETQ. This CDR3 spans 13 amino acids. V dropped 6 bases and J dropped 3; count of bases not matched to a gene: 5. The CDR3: CASNRGGEETQYF. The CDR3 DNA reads TGCGCCAGCAACAGGGGCGGAGAAGAGACCCAGTACTTC.

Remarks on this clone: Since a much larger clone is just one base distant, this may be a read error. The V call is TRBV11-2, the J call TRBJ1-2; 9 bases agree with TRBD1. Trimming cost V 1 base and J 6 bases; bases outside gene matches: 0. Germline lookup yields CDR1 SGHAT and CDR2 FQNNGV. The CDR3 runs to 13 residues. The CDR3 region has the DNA TGTGCCAGCAGCTTAGGGACAGGGGATGGCTACACCTTC. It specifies CASSLGTGDGYTF.

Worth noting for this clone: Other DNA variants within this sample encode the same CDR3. The CDR3 nucleotides read TGTGCCAGTAGTATCACAGTCACCGGGGAGCTGTTTTTT. It yields the protein CASSITVTGELFF. The chain couples TRBV19 to TRBJ2-2; D is ambiguous. This CDR3 has 13 amino acids. Trimming left V 3 bases short and J 4 bases short, with 6 bases between. Per the germline V gene, CDR1 is LNHDA and CDR2 is SQIVND (reference sequence).

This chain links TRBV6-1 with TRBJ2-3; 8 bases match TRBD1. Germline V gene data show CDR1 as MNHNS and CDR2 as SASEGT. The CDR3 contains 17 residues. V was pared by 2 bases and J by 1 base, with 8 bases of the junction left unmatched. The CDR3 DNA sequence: TGTGCCAGCAGTGAATCCCTGGGGGGACAGGGCACAGATACGCAGTATTTT. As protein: CASSESLGGQGTDTQYF.

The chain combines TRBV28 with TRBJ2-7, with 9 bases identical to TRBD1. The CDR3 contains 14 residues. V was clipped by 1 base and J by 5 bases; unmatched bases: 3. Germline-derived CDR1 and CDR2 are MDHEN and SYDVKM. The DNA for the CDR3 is TGTGCCAGCAGTTTATACAGGGGGCGAGACGAGCAGTACTTC. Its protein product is CASSLYRGRDEQYF.

Here the CDR3 reads CASRAYSTEAFF. The CDR3 DNA reads as TGTGCCAGCAGAGCCTACAGTACTGAAGCTTTCTTT. The rearrangement joins TRBV6-5 to TRBJ1-1; D not certain. The V end was cut by 6 bases, the J end by 5 bases, with 10 bases between. This CDR3 has 12 amino acids. Germline assignment: CDR1 MNHEY and CDR2 SVGAGI.

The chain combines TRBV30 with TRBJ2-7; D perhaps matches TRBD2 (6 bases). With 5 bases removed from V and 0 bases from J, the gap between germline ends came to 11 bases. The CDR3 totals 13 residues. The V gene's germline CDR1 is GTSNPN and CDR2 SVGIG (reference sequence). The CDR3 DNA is TGTGCCTGGTCCATCGGGAGCTCCTACGAGCAGTACTTC. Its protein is CAWSIGSSYEQYF.

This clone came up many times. The CDR3 coding sequence is TGTGCCAGCAGCTGGGGGACAGGGATCTCCTACGAGCAGTACTTC. This sequence encodes CASSWGTGISYEQYF. This chain joins TRBV28 and TRBJ2-7; 9 bases align to TRBD1. Germline V gene data show CDR1 as MDHEN and CDR2 as SYDVKM. The CDR3 covers 15 residues. V shed 6 bases and J 0 bases; nucleotides not matched to a gene: 6.

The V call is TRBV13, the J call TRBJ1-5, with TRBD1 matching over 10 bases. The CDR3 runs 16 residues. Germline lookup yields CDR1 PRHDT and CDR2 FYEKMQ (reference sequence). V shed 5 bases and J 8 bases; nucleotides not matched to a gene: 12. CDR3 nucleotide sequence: TGTGCCAGCAGCCTGTCGACAGGGGGCGGCCTCGAGCCCCAGCATTTT. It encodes CASSLSTGGGLEPQHF.

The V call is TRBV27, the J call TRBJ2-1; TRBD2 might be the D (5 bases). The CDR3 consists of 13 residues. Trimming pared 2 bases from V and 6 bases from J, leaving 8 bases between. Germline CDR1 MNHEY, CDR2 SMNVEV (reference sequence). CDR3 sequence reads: CASSLPEVNEQFF. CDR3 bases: TGTGCCAGCAGTTTACCGGAGGTCAATGAGCAGTTCTTC.

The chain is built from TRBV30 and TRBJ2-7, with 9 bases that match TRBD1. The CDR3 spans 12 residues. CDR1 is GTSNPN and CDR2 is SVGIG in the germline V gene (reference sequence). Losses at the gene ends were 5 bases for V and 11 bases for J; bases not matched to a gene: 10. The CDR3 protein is CAWEAQGAAEYF. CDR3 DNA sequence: TGTGCCTGGGAAGCACAGGGGGCGGCAGAGTACTTC.

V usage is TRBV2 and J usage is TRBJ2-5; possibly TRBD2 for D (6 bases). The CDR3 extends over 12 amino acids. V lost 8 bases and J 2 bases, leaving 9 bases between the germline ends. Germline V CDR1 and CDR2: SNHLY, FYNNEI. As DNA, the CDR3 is TGTGCCAGCGGGGGGTTTCAAGAGACCCAGTACTTC. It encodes CASGGFQETQYF.

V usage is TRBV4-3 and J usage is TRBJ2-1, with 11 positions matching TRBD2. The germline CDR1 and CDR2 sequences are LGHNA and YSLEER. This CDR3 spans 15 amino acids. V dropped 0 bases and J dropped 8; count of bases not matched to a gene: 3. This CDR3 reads CASSQDTSGGYEQFF. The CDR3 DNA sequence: TGCGCCAGCAGCCAAGACACTAGCGGGGGCTATGAGCAGTTCTTC.

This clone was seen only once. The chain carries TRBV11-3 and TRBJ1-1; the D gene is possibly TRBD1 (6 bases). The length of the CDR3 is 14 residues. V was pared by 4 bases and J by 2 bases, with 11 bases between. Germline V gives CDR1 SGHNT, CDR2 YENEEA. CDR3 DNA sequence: TGTGCCAGCAGCTCGACAGGATCAAACACTGAAGCTTTCTTT. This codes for CASSSTGSNTEAFF.

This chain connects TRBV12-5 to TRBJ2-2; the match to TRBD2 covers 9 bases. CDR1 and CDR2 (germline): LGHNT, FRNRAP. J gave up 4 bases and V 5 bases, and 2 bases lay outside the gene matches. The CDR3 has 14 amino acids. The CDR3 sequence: CASGSGGITGELFF. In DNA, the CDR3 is TGTGCTAGTGGTAGCGGGGGGATCACCGGGGAGCTGTTTTTT.

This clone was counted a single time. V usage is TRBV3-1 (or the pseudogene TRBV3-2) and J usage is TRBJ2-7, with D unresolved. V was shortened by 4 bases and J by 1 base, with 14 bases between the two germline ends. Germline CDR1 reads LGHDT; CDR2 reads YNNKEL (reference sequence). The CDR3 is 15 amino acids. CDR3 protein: CASSPFLGESYEQYF. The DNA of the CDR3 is TGTGCCAGCAGCCCGTTCCTGGGCGAATCCTACGAGCAGTACTTC.

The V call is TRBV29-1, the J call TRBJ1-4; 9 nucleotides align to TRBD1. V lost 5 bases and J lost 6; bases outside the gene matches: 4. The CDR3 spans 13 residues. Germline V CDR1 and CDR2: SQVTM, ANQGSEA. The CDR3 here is CSVRGQGHEKLFF. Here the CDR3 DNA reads TGCAGCGTTAGGGGACAGGGTCATGAAAAACTGTTTTTT.

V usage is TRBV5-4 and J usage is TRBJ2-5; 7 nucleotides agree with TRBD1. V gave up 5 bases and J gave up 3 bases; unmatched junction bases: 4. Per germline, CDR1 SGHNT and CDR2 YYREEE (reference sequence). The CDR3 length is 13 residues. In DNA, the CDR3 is TGTGCCAGCAGTATCGACAGGGAAGAGACCCAGTACTTC. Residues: CASSIDREETQYF.